Shown below are 10 T cell receptor beta chains from a single sample sequenced in a study of cytotoxic CD8 clonotypes in ibrutinib-treated CLL. Clones were read by immunoSEQ multiplex PCR, and TCRdb kept only the in-frame ones, dropping some. The sample consists of nearly 300,000 clones, 70% to 80% of them appearing once. This specimen consisted of PBMCs, obtained at disease progression, from a patient treated with ibrutinib. The receptor set was obtained from a human donor with chronic lymphocytic leukemia.

The gene calls are TRBV9 and TRBJ1-2, with D possibly being TRBD1 (5 bases). V was shortened by 3 bases and J by 0 bases, with 9 bases between the two germline ends. The CDR3 length is 14 residues. Germline V lookup: CDR1 SGDLS, CDR2 YYNGEE. The CDR3 DNA sequence: TGTGCCAGCAGCGGGACACCTGCTAACTATGGCTACACCTTC. Protein product: CASSGTPANYGYTF.

This clone appeared once. Here the CDR3 DNA reads TGTGCCAGCAGCGGGGACATGGATGAAAAACTGTTTTTT. Its protein product is CASSGDMDEKLFF. The chain is built from TRBV7-9 and TRBJ1-4, with TRBD1 as a possible D gene (6 bases). The CDR3 runs 13 residues. Germline V lookup: CDR1 SEHNR, CDR2 FQNEAQ (reference sequence). V dropped 5 bases and J dropped 6 bases, with 10 bases sitting between them.

This rearrangement joins TRBV4-1 to TRBJ2-3; possible D gene TRBD1, 6 bases. Germline CDR1 is MGHRA and CDR2 is YSYEKL. V gave up 3 bases and J gave up 4 bases, with 20 bases separating them. The CDR3 totals 17 residues. The CDR3 DNA is TGCGCCAGCAGCCATCCCCGGACAGACTTGGGCGCAGATACGCAGTATTTT. This encodes CASSHPRTDLGADTQYF.

The sample holds one count of this clone. This chain links TRBV5-5 with TRBJ1-1, with a tentative D call TRBD1 (5 bases). V was shortened by 4 bases and J by 0 bases, with 7 bases between the two germline ends. Germline V gene sequence: CDR1 SGHKS, CDR2 YYEKEE (reference sequence). This CDR3 is 13 amino acids long. This chain's CDR3 is CASSRGMNTEAFF. The CDR3 region has the DNA TGTGCCAGCAGCAGGGGTATGAACACTGAAGCTTTCTTT.

The gene calls are TRBV18 and TRBJ1-4, with D unclear. In germline, CDR1 is KGHSH, CDR2 LQKENI. V was trimmed by 8 bases and J by 3 bases, leaving 19 bases between them. This CDR3 has 16 residues. The CDR3 sequence: CASLLRRAQANEKLFF. CDR3 sequence (DNA): TGTGCCAGCCTCCTTCGGCGGGCGCAGGCTAATGAAAAACTGTTTTTT.

This rearrangement joins TRBV10-1 to TRBJ2-7, with D maybe TRBD1 (7 bases). The CDR3 is 16 residues long. Germline V gene sequence: CDR1 WNHNN, CDR2 SYGVQD (reference sequence). V was cut by 3 bases and J by 3 bases, with 18 bases left in between. CDR3 protein: CASSDPRQGGGYEQYF. CDR3 DNA: TGCGCCAGCAGTGACCCCCGACAGGGAGGAGGCTACGAGCAGTACTTC.

The V gene is TRBV5-1, the J gene TRBJ2-7; TRBD1 matches 9 bases. The V segment lost 7 bases and the J segment 4 bases; nucleotides outside the gene matches: 6. The CDR3 has 13 residues. Germline V gene data show CDR1 as SGHRS and CDR2 as YFSETQ. CDR3 residues: CASREGQGYEQYF. The CDR3 DNA is TGCGCCAGCCGAGAGGGACAGGGTTACGAGCAGTACTTC.

This clone occurred a few times. The chain uses TRBV4-1 and TRBJ1-1; D uncertain. V was cut by 1 base and J by 4 bases, with 10 bases left in between. Germline V gene lookup returns CDR1 MGHRA and CDR2 YSYEKL. The CDR3 is 14 residues long. The CDR3 sequence is CASSQVARFTEAFF. Here the CDR3 DNA reads TGCGCCAGCAGCCAAGTCGCGAGGTTCACTGAAGCTTTCTTT.

The rearrangement links TRBV7-2 to TRBJ2-6; D is undetermined. Germline values: CDR1 SGHTA, CDR2 FQGNSA. Trimming took off 1 base at V and 0 bases at J, with 7 bases between the two ends. CDR3 length: 16 residues. The CDR3 DNA reads TGTGCCAGCAGCTTAGATAGCTTCTCTGGGGCCAACGTCCTGACTTTC. Protein: CASSLDSFSGANVLTF.

This clone showed up just a few times. The J gene is TRBJ1-5, the V gene TRBV19; the D gene is possibly TRBD1 (5 bases). The CDR3 loop spans 14 amino acids. The germline CDR1 and CDR2 sequences are LNHDA and SQIVND (reference sequence). With 5 bases removed from V and 5 bases from J, the gap between germline ends came to 13 bases. Here the CDR3 reads CASSVLPGDQPQHF. CDR3 nucleotides: TGTGCCAGTAGTGTCCTCCCGGGGGATCAGCCCCAGCATTTT. The full variable domain, completed using reference TRBV19 and TRBJ1-5, is DGGITQSPKYLFRKEGQNVTLSCEQNLNHDAMYWYRQDPGQGLRLIYYSQIVNDFQKGDIAEGYSVSREKKESFPLTVTSAQKNPTAFYLCASSVLPGDQPQHFGDGTRLSIL.